The 15 T cell receptor beta chains below all came from one sample that was sequenced in a study of early T cells in non-severe SARS-CoV-2 infection. TCRdb reprocessed the 5' RACE reads via MiXCR and lists one record per CDR3 protein. The data hold tens of thousands of distinct CDR3 sequences, with less than 15% observed a single time. Sequencing used whole blood. All receptors derive from an adult who was a healthcare worker with PCR-confirmed SARS-CoV-2 infection or an uninfected control (not recorded which).

This clonotype occurred many times. This chain links TRBV10-3 with TRBJ1-1, with TRBD1 identical over 12 bases. Trimming took 4 bases from V and 5 from J; bases not matched to a gene: 2. Germline CDR1 reads ENHRY; CDR2 reads SYGVKD. CDR3 length equals 14 residues. This CDR3 reads CAISAGQGATEAFF. CDR3 nucleotide sequence: TGTGCCATCAGTGCGGGACAGGGGGCTACTGAAGCTTTCTTT.

V gene TRBV3-1 combines with J gene TRBJ2-7; 7 bases line up with TRBD2. J was trimmed by 4 bases and V by 4 bases; bases with no gene match: 7. The CDR3 spans 14 residues. In germline, CDR1 is LGHDT, CDR2 YNNKEL (reference sequence). The CDR3 DNA reads TGTGCCAGCAGCCCCCTGGGGGGGGAGTACGAGCAGTACTTC. It is translated as CASSPLGGEYEQYF.

The rearrangement uses TRBV29-1 and TRBJ2-4, with unresolved D. V lost 5 bases and J 0 bases, leaving 8 bases between the germline ends. The germline V gene encodes CDR1 SQVTM and CDR2 ANQGSEA. The CDR3 is 13 residues long. CDR3 coding DNA: TGCAGCGTTCCTAGAATAGCCAAAAACATTCAGTACTTC. Protein: CSVPRIAKNIQYF.

The table lists this clonotype with a few counts. The genes are TRBV6-6 and TRBJ2-7, with D tentatively TRBD1 or TRBD2 (5 bases each). This CDR3 is built from 14 residues. V lost 3 bases to trimming and J lost 5 bases, with 14 bases between them. Germline assignment: CDR1 MNHNY and CDR2 SVGAGI (reference sequence). Here the CDR3 reads CASSYIPGSHEQYF. As DNA, the CDR3 is TGTGCCAGCAGTTATATACCAGGGAGCCACGAGCAGTACTTC.

This clonotype showed up just a few times. CDR3 coding DNA: TGTGCCAGCGGAGGACAGGGATGGCAAGAGACCCAGTACTTC. It encodes CASGGQGWQETQYF. This sequence joins TRBV7-9 and TRBJ2-5; 8 positions match TRBD1. The length of the CDR3 is 14 residues. The ends lost 8 bases at V and 2 bases at J; junction bases unmatched: 7. Germline loops: CDR1 SEHNR, CDR2 FQNEAQ (reference sequence).

The CDR3, as DNA: TGTGCCAGCAGTGTATTCCAGGGGGAACAGCCCCAGCATTTT. Protein product: CASSVFQGEQPQHF. The chain joins TRBV6-1 to TRBJ1-5; 7 bases match TRBD1. V lost 4 bases, J lost 7 bases, and 7 bases stayed unmatched. The CDR3 has 14 residues. The germline CDR1 and CDR2 sequences are MNHNS and SASEGT.

This clonotype was detected many times. J is TRBJ2-3 and V is TRBV30; D might be TRBD1 (7 bases). Per the germline V gene, CDR1 is GTSNPN and CDR2 is SVGIG (reference sequence). V lost 8 bases and J 4 bases, leaving 19 bases between the germline ends. This CDR3 contains 14 residues. The CDR3: CAGRHRGLPDTQYF. CDR3 nucleotide sequence: TGTGCCGGAAGACACAGGGGACTCCCAGATACGCAGTATTTT.

This chain connects TRBV9 to TRBJ2-1; 8 nucleotides agree with TRBD2. Trimming at V came to 2 bases and at J to 7 bases, leaving 8 bases not matched to a gene. The germline V gene has CDR1 SGDLS and CDR2 YYNGEE. The CDR3 is 15 residues long. CDR3 in amino acids: CASSVTLAGPNEQFF. CDR3 bases: TGTGCCAGCAGCGTGACCCTAGCGGGCCCTAATGAGCAGTTCTTC.

A word on this clonotype: Its ends do not fully match the called genes, so a read error is possible. The chain joins TRBV7-7 to TRBJ2-2, with 7 bases fitting TRBD1. The CDR3 is 15 amino acids. Germline V gene data show CDR1 as SSHAT and CDR2 as FNYEAQ (reference sequence). The CDR3 sequence: CASSLGTANTGELFF. Written as DNA, the CDR3 is TGTGCTAGCAGCCTCGGGACAGCGAACACCGGGGAGCTGTTTTTT.

The genes are TRBV11-2 and TRBJ1-5; D remains ambiguous. The V gene lost 6 bases and the J gene lost 3 bases, with 12 bases spanning the gap. Germline V CDR1 and CDR2: SGHAT, FQNNGV. This CDR3 has 14 amino acids. The CDR3 DNA is TGTGCCAGCAGTTTGACGTCCCTCAATCAGCCCCAGCATTTT. It translates to CASSLTSLNQPQHF.

This clonotype has just a few counts. The J gene is TRBJ2-3, the V gene TRBV29-1; D gene unclear. This CDR3 contains 16 residues. V was cut by 1 base and J by 6 bases, with 20 bases left in between. CDR1 SQVTM and CDR2 ANQGSEA come from the germline V gene. The CDR3 region is CSVEVQSVPYRDTQYF. The CDR3, as DNA: TGCAGCGTTGAAGTCCAGTCGGTACCGTATAGGGATACGCAGTATTTT.

This clonotype was observed many times. The chain employs TRBV5-1 and TRBJ2-7; 7 bases are a match to TRBD2. CDR1 is SGHRS, CDR2 YFSETQ, per germline. J gave up 2 bases and V 4 bases, and 12 bases lay outside the gene matches. The CDR3 has 16 amino acids. CDR3 protein: CASSQRLSGGTYEQYF. The CDR3 DNA sequence: TGCGCCAGCAGCCAAAGACTCTCGGGGGGTACCTACGAGCAGTACTTC.

The V call is TRBV29-1, the J call TRBJ2-3, with a weak D call TRBD1 (5 bases). The length of the CDR3 is 14 residues. V was clipped by 1 base and J by 2 bases, with 10 bases between them. Germline V gene sequence: CDR1 SQVTM, CDR2 ANQGSEA. The CDR3 protein is CSVEGAGPTDTQYF. Here the CDR3 DNA reads TGCAGCGTTGAAGGGGCAGGGCCCACAGATACGCAGTATTTT.

This clonotype was counted many times. The V call is TRBV7-3, the J call TRBJ1-2; 7 bases line up with TRBD1. Germline trimming cut 1 base from V and 6 bases from J; bases unmatched to any gene: 2. The CDR3 spans 13 residues. From germline, CDR1 is SGHTA and CDR2 FQGTGA. The CDR3 loop reads CASSLSQGDGYTF. CDR3 nucleotide sequence: TGTGCCAGCAGCTTAAGTCAGGGGGATGGCTACACCTTC.

This clonotype was counted a single time. This rearrangement joins TRBV6-2 or TRBV6-3 to TRBJ2-1; no clear D gene. CDR1 and CDR2 from the germline V gene are MNHEY and SVGEGT. The V gene lost 0 bases and the J gene lost 12 bases, with 9 bases spanning the gap. The CDR3 consists of 12 residues. The CDR3 reads CASSYSRWAQFF. In DNA, the CDR3 is TGTGCCAGCAGTTACTCGAGGTGGGCGCAGTTCTTC.